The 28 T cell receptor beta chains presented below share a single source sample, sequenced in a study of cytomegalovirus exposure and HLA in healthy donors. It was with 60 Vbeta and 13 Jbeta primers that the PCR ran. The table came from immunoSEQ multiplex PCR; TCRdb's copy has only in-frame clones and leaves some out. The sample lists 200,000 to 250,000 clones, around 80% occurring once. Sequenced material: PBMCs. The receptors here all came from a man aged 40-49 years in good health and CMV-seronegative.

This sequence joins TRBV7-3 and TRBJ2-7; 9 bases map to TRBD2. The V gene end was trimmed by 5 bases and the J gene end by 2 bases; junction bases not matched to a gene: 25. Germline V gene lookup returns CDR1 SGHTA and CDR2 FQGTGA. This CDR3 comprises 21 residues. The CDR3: CASSPTPILDRTAGGAYEQYF. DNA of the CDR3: TGTGCCAGCAGCCCAACACCCATCCTTGACAGGACAGCGGGAGGTGCCTACGAGCAGTACTTC.

CDR3 residues: CASSISGADGYTF. Here the CDR3 DNA reads TGTGCCAGTAGTATTTCAGGGGCGGATGGCTACACCTTC. The chain carries TRBV19 and TRBJ1-2, with a tentative D call TRBD1 (6 bases). The CDR3 contains 13 residues. CDR1 and CDR2 (germline): LNHDA, SQIVND (reference sequence). Trimming stripped 3 bases from V and 6 bases from J, with 11 bases between.

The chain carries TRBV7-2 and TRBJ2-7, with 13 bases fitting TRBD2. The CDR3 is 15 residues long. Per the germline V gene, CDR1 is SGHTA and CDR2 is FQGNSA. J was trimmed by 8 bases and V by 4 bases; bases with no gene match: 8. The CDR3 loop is CASSSRTSGGFKQYF. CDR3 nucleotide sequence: TGTGCCAGCAGCTCCAGGACTAGCGGGGGTTTCAAGCAGTACTTC.

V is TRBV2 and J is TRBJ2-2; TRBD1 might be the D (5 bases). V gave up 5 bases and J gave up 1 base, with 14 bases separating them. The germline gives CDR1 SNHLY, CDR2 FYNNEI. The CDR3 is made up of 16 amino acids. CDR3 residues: CASSLQGVKNTGELFF. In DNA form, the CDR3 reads TGTGCCAGCAGTCTCCAGGGCGTAAAGAACACCGGGGAGCTGTTTTTT. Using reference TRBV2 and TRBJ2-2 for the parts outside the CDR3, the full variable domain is EPEVTQTPSHQVTQMGQEVILRCVPISNHLYFYWYRQILGQKVEFLVSFYNNEISEKSEIFDDQFSVERPDGSNFTLKIRSTKLEDSAMYFCASSLQGVKNTGELFFGEGSRLTVL.

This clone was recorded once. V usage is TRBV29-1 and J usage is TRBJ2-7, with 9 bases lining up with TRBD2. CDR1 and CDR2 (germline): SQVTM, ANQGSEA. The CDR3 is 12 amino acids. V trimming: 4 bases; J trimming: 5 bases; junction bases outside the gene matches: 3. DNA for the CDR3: TGCAGCGTTGTCCCTAGCGGGAACGAGCAGTACTTC. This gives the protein CSVVPSGNEQYF.

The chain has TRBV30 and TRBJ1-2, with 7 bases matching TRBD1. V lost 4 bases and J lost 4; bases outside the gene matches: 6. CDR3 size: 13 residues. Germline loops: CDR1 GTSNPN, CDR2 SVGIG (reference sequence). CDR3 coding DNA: TGTGCCTGGACTCCACAGGGGTCCTATGGCTACACCTTC. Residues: CAWTPQGSYGYTF.

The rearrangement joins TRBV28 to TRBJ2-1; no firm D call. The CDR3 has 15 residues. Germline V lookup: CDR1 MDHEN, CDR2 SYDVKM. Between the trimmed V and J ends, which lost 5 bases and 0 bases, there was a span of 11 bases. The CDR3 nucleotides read TGTGCCAGCAGTCTCTCAACCAGCTCCTACAATGAGCAGTTCTTC. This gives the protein CASSLSTSSYNEQFF.

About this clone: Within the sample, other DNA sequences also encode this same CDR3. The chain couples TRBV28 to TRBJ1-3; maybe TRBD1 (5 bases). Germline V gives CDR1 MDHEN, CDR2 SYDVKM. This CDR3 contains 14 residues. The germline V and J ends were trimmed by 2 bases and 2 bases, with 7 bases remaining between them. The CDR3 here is CASSLGGAGNTIYF. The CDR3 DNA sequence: TGTGCCAGCAGTTTAGGAGGGGCTGGAAACACCATATATTTT.

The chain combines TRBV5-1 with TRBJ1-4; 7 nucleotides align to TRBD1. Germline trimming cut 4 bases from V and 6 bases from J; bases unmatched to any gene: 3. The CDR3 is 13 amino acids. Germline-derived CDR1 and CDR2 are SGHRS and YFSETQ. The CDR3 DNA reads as TGCGCCAGCAGCATCAGGGGGGATGAAAAACTGTTTTTT. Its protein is CASSIRGDEKLFF.

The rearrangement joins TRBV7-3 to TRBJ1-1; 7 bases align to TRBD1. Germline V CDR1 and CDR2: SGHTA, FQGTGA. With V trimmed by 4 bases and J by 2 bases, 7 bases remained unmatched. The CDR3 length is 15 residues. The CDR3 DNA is TGTGCCAGCAGCTCCCTGACAGGGACAAACACTGAAGCTTTCTTT. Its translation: CASSSLTGTNTEAFF. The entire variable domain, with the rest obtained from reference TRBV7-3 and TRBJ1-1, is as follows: GAGVSQTPSNKVTEKGKYVELRCDPISGHTALYWYRQSLGQGPEFLIYFQGTGAADDSGLPNDRFFAVRPEGSVSTLKIQRTERGDSAVYLCASSSLTGTNTEAFFGQGTRLTVV.

Written as DNA, the CDR3 is TGTGCCAGCAGCCACGAGGGGGGGGCGGGATGGTCCTACAATGAGCAGTTCTTC. It codes for CASSHEGGAGWSYNEQFF. V and J are TRBV13 and TRBJ2-1; a weak D match, TRBD2 (7 bases). V was clipped by 5 bases and J by 1 base, with 21 bases between them. Germline V gene sequence: CDR1 PRHDT, CDR2 FYEKMQ (reference sequence). The CDR3 length is 18 residues. Using reference TRBV13 and TRBJ2-1 for the parts outside the CDR3, the full variable domain is AAGVIQSPRHLIKEKRETATLKCYPIPRHDTVYWYQQGPGQDPQFLISFYEKMQSDKGSIPDRFSAQQFSDYHSELNMSSLELGDSALYFCASSHEGGAGWSYNEQFFGPGTRLTVL.

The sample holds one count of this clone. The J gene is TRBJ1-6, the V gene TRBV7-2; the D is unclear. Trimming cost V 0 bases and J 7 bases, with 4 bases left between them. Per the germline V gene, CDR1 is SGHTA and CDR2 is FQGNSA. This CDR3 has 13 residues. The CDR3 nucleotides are TGTGCCAGCAGCTTAGCGCGAAATTCACCCCTCCACTTT. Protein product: CASSLARNSPLHF.

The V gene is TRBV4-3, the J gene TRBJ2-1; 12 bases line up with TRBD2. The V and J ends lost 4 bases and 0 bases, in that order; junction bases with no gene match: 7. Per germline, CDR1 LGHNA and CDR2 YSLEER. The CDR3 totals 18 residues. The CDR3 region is CASSPRLAGDHSYNEQFF. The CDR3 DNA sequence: TGCGCCAGCAGCCCGCGACTAGCGGGGGACCACTCCTACAATGAGCAGTTCTTC.

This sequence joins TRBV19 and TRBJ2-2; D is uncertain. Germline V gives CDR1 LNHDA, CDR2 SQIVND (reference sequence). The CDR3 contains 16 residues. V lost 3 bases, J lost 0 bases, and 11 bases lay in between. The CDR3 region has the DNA TGTGCCAGTAGTATTGGGCAGGCTGCGAACACCGGGGAGCTGTTTTTT. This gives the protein CASSIGQAANTGELFF.

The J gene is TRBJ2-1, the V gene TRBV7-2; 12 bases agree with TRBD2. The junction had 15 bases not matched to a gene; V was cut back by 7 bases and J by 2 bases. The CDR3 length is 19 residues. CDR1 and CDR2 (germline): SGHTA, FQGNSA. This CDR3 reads CASIKATSGGPYTYNEQFF. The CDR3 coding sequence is TGTGCCAGCATCAAGGCCACTAGCGGGGGGCCCTACACCTACAATGAGCAGTTCTTC. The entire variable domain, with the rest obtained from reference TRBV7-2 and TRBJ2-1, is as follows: GAGVSQSPSNKVTEKGKDVELRCDPISGHTALYWYRQSLGQGLEFLIYFQGNSAPDKSGLPSDRFSAERTGGSVSTLTIQRTQQEDSAVYLCASIKATSGGPYTYNEQFFGPGTRLTVL.

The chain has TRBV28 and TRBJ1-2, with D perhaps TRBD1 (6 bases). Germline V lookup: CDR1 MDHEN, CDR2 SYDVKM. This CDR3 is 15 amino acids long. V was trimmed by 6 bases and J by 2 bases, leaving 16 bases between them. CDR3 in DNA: TGTGCCAGCAGCCACGCAGGGGAGGGAAACTATGGCTACACCTTC. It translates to CASSHAGEGNYGYTF.

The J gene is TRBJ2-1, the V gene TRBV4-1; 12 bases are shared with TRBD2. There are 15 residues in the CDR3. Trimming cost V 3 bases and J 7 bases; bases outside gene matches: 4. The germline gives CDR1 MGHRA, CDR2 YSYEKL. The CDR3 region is CASSHGLAGQNEQFF. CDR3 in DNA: TGCGCCAGCAGCCATGGACTAGCGGGGCAAAATGAGCAGTTCTTC.

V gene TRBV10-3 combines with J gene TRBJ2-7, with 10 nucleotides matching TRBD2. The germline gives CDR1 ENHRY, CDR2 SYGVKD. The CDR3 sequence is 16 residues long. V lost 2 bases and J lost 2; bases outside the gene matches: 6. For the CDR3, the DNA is TGTGCCATCAGTGAGAAGAGGACTAGCGGAACCTACGAGCAGTACTTC. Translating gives CAISEKRTSGTYEQYF.

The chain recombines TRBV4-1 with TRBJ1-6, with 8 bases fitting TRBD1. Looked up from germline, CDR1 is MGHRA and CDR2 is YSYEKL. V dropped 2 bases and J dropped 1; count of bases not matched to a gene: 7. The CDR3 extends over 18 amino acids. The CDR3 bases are TGCGCCAGCAGCCAAACGGACAGGGCGGTTTCCTATAATTCACCCCTCCACTTT. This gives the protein CASSQTDRAVSYNSPLHF.

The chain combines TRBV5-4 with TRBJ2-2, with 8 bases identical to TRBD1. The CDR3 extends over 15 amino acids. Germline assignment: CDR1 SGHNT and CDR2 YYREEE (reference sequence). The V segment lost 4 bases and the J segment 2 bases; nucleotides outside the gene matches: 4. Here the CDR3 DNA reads TGTGCCAGCAGCCCCGGGACAGGTAACACCGGGGAGCTGTTTTTT. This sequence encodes CASSPGTGNTGELFF.

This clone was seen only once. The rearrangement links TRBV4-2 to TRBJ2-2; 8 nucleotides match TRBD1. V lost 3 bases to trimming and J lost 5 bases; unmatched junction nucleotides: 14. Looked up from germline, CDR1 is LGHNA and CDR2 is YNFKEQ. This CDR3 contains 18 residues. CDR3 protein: CASSHNPTGATGTGELFF. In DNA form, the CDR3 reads TGTGCCAGCAGCCATAACCCGACAGGGGCGACGGGGACCGGGGAGCTGTTTTTT.

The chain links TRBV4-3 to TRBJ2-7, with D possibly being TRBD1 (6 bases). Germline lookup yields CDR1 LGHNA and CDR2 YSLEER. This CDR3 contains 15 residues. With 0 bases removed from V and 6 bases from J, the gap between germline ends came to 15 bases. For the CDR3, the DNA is TGCGCCAGCAGCCAAGACTGGGACACGATGGGCGAGCAGTACTTC. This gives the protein CASSQDWDTMGEQYF.

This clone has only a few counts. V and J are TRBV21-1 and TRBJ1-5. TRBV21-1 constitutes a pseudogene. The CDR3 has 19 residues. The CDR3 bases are TGTGCCAGCAGCATGAGGCGGGTGGCAGGACGAGATACCAATCAGCCCCAGCATTTT. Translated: CASSMRRVAGRDTNQPQHF.

The DNA of the CDR3 is TGTGCCAGCAGTGAACTCGGCAGGGGACATCCCTCCCGGCATTTT. Translating it yields CASSELGRGHPSRHF. J is TRBJ1-5 and V is TRBV2; D is possibly TRBD1 (6 bases). The CDR3 totals 15 residues. V was trimmed by 2 bases and J by 15 bases, leaving 23 bases between them. Germline lookup yields CDR1 SNHLY and CDR2 FYNNEI.

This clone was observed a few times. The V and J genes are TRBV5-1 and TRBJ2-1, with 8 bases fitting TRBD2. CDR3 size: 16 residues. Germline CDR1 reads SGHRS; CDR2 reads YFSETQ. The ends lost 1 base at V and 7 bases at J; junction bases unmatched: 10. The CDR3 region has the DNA TGCGCCAGCAGCTTGACAGGAGTGGAGCGGGGGAATGAGCAGTTCTTC. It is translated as CASSLTGVERGNEQFF.

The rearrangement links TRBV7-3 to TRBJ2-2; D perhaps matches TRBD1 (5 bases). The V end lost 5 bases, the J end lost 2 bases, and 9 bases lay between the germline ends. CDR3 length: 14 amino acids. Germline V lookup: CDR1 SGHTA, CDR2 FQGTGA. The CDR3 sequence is CASSLGQNTGELFF. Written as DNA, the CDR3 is TGTGCCAGCAGCCTTGGACAAAACACCGGGGAGCTGTTTTTT. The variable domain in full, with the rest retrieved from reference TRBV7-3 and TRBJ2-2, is GAGVSQTPSNKVTEKGKYVELRCDPISGHTALYWYRQSLGQGPEFLIYFQGTGAADDSGLPNDRFFAVRPEGSVSTLKIQRTERGDSAVYLCASSLGQNTGELFFGEGSRLTVL.

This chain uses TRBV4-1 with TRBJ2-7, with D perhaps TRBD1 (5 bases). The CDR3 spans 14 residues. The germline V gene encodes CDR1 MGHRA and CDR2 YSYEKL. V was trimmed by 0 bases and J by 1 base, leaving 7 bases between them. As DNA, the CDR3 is TGCGCCAGCAGCCAAGATACAGGTTCCTACGAGCAGTACTTC. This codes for CASSQDTGSYEQYF.

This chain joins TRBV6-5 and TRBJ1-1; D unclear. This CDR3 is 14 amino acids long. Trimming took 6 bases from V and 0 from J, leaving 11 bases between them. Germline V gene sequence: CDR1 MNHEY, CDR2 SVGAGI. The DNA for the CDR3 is TGTGCCAGCAGCCGTAGAGAACTGAACACTGAAGCTTTCTTT. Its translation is CASSRRELNTEAFF.